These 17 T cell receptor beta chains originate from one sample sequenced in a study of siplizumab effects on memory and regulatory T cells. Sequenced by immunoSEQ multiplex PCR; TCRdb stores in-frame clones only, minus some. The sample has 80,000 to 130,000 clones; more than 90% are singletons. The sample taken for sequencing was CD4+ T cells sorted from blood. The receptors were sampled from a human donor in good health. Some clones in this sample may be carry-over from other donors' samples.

CDR3 in DNA: TGTGCCAGCAGCTCTACCCGGGGGTACGAGCAGTACTTC. Translating it yields CASSSTRGYEQYF. The chain carries TRBV7-2 and TRBJ2-7, with TRBD2 as a possible D gene (6 bases). V was pared by 4 bases and J by 4 bases, with 11 bases between. CDR1 is SGHTA and CDR2 is FQGNSA in the germline V gene. CDR3 length: 13 amino acids.

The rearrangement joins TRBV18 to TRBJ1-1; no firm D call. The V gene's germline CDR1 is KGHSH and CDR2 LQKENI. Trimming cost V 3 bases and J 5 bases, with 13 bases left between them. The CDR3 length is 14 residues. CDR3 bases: TGTGCCAGCTCACCGGTCCTTACATTGACTGAAGCTTTCTTT. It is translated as CASSPVLTLTEAFF.

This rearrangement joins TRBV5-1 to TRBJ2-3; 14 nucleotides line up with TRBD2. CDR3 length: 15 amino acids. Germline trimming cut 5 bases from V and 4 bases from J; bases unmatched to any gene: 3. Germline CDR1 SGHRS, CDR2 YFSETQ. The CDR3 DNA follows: TGCGCCAGCAGTCGGACTAGCGGGAGGTCAGATACGCAGTATTTT. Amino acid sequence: CASSRTSGRSDTQYF. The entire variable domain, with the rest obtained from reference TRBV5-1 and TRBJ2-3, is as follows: KAGVTQTPRYLIKTRGQQVTLSCSPISGHRSVSWYQQTPGQGLQFLFEYFSETQRNKGNFPGRFSGRQFSNSRSEMNVSTLELGDSALYLCASSRTSGRSDTQYFGPGTRLTVL.

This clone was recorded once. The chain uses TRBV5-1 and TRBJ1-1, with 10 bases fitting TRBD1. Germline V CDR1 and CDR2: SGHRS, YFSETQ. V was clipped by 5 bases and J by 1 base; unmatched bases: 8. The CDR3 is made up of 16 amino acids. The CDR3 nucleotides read TGCGCCAGCAGGTGGGGGACAGGGGTTGGGAACACTGAAGCTTTCTTT. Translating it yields CASRWGTGVGNTEAFF.

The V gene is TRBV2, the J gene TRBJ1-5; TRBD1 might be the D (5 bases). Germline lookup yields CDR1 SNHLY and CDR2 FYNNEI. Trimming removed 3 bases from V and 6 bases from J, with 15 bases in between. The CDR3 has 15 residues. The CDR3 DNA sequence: TGTGCCAGCAGTGATACGCAGGGAGGAGTTCAGCCCCAGCATTTT. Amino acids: CASSDTQGGVQPQHF.

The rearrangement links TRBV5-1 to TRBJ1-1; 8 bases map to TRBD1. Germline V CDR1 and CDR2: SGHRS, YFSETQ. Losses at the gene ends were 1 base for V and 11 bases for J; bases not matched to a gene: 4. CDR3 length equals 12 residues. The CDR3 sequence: CASSLWQGAAFF. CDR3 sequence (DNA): TGCGCCAGCAGCTTGTGGCAGGGGGCGGCTTTCTTT.

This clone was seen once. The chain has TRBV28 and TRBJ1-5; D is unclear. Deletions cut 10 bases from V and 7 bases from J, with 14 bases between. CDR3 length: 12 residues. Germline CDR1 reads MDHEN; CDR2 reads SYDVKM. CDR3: CATRIVGQPQHF. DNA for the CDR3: TGTGCCACCCGGATTGTAGGGCAGCCCCAGCATTTT.

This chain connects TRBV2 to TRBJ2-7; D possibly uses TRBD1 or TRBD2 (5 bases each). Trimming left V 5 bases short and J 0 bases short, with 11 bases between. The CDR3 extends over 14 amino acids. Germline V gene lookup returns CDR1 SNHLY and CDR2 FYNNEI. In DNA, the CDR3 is TGTGCCAGCAGTTACAGGAGGAGCTCCTACGAGCAGTACTTC. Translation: CASSYRRSSYEQYF.

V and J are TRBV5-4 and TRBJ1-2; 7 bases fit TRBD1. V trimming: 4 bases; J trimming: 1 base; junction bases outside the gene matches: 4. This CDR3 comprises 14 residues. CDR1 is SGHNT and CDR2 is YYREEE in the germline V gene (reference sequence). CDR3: CASSAGQLNYGYTF. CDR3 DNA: TGTGCCAGCAGCGCGGGACAGCTTAACTATGGCTACACCTTC.

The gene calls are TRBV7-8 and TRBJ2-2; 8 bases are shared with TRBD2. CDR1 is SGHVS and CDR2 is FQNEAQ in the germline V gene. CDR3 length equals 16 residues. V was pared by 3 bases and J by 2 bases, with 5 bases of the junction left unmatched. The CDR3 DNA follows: TGTGCCAGCAGCTTTCCGGGACTAGTCAACACCGGGGAGCTGTTTTTT. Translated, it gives CASSFPGLVNTGELFF. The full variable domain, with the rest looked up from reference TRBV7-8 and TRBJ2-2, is GAGVSQSPRYKVAKRGQDVALRCDPISGHVSLFWYQQALGQGPEFLTYFQNEAQLDKSGLPSDRFFAERPEGSVSTLKIQRTQQEDSAVYLCASSFPGLVNTGELFFGEGSRLTVL.

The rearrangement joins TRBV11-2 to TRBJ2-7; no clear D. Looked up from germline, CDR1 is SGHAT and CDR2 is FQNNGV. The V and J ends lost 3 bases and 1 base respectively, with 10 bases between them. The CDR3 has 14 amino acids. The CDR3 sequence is CASSLGGWSYEQYF. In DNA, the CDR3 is TGTGCCAGCAGCTTGGGCGGCTGGTCCTACGAGCAGTACTTC.

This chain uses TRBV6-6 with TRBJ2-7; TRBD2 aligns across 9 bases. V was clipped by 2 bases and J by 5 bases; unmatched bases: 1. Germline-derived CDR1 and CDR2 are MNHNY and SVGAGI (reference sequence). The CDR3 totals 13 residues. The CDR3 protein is CASSYLAGNEQYF. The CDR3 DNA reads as TGTGCCAGCAGTTACCTAGCGGGAAACGAGCAGTACTTC.

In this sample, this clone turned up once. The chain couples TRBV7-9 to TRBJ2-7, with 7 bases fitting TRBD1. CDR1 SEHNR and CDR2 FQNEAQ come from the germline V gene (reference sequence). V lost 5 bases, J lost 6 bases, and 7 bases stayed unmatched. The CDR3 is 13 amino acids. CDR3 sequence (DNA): TGTGCCAGCAGCCCTACAGGGGTCCGCGAGCAGTACTTC. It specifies CASSPTGVREQYF.

The CDR3 loop is CASSVASGSRTEAFF. In nucleotides, the CDR3 is TGTGCCAGCAGCGTAGCTTCGGGGTCTAGGACTGAAGCTTTCTTT. The J gene is TRBJ1-1, the V gene TRBV9; D is undetermined. The CDR3 has 15 residues. Trimming removed 0 bases from V and 5 bases from J, with 14 bases in between. Germline-derived CDR1 and CDR2 are SGDLS and YYNGEE.

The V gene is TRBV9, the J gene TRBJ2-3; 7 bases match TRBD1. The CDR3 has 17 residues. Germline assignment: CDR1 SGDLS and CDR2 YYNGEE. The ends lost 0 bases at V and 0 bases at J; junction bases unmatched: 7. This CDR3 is CASSVGGTAPSTDTQYF. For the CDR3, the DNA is TGTGCCAGCAGCGTAGGTGGGACAGCCCCTAGCACAGATACGCAGTATTTT.

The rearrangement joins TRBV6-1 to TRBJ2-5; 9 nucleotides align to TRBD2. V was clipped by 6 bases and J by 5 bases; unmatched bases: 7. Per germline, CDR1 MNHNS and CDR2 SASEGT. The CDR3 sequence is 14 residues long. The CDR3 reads CASRDSGRGETQYF. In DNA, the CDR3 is TGTGCCAGCAGGGATAGCGGGAGAGGGGAGACCCAGTACTTC.

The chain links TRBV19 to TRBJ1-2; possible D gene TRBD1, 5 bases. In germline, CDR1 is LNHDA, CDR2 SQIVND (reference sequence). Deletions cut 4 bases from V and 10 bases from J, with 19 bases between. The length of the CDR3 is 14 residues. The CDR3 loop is CASSKGNQRGVYTF. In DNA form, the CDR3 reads TGTGCCAGTAGTAAAGGGAATCAGAGGGGCGTCTACACCTTC. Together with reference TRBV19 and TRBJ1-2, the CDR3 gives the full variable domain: DGGITQSPKYLFRKEGQNVTLSCEQNLNHDAMYWYRQDPGQGLRLIYYSQIVNDFQKGDIAEGYSVSREKKESFPLTVTSAQKNPTAFYLCASSKGNQRGVYTFGSGTRLTVV.